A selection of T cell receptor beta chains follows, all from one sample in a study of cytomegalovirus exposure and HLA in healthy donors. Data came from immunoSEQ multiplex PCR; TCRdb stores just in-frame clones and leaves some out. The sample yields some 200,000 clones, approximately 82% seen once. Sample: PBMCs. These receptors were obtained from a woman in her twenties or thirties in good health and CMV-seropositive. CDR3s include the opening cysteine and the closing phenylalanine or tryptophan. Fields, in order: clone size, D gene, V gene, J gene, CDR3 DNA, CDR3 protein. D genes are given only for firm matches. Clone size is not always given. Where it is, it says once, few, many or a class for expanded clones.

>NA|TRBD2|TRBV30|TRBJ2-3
TGTGCCTGGAGTTTTAGCGGGGCCACAGATACGCAGTATTTT
CAWSFSGATDTQYF
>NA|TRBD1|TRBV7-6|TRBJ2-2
TGTGCCAGCAGCACCACCCGGACAGGGGACCCCGGGGAGCTGTTTTTT
CASSTTRTGDPGELFF
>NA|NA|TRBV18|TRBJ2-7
TGTGCCAGCTCACCACGCGGAGCTAACTACGAGCAGTACTTC
CASSPRGANYEQYF
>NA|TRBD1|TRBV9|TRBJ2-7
TGTGCCAGCAGCGAAAGCACAGGGGGCCCAACCTACGAGCAGTACTTC
CASSESTGGPTYEQYF
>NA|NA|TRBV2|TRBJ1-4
TGTGCCATGAGGGCCAACAGGGATAATGAAAAACTGTTTTTT
CAMRANRDNEKLFF
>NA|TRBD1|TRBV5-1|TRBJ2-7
TGCGCCAGCAGCTTCGGACAGGGGGTAGGGGACGAGCAGTACTTC
CASSFGQGVGDEQYF
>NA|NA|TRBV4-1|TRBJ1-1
TGCGCCAGCAGCCAAGTTAGCATGAACACTGAAGCTTTCTTT
CASSQVSMNTEAFF
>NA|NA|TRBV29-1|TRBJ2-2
TGCAGCGTTGGCGGTTCTCTGGACACCGGGGAGCTGTTTTTT
CSVGGSLDTGELFF
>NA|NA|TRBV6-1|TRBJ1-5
TGTGCCAGCAGTGATCGGGGAGTGGGAGGCAATCAGCCCCAGCATTTT
CASSDRGVGGNQPQHF
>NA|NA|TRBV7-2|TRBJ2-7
TGTGCCAGCAGCTTAGAAGCTCGCGGCTCCTACGAGCAGTACTTC
CASSLEARGSYEQYF
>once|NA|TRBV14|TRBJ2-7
TGTGCCAGCAGCGACAGAGTGAGCTCCTACGAGCAGTACTTC
CASSDRVSSYEQYF
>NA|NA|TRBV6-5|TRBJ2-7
TGTGCCAGCAGAATGGGACACCACTACGAGCAGTACTTC
CASRMGHHYEQYF
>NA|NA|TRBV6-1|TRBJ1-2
TGTGCCAGCAGTGAAAATCGTGGAACAGGGCTTACCTATGGCTACACCTTC
CASSENRGTGLTYGYTF
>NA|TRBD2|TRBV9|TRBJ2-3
TGTGCCAGCAGCGTAACGCTTGCTAGCGGTGGCACAGATACGCAGTATTTT
CASSVTLASGGTDTQYF
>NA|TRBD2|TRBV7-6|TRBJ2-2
TGTGCCAGCAGCCAAGGACTAGCGGGAGTGCACACCGGGGAGCTGTTTTTT
CASSQGLAGVHTGELFF
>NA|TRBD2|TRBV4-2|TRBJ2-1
TGTGCCAGCAGCCAAGATCGGGTGACTAGCGGTAACAATGAGCAGTTCTTC
CASSQDRVTSGNNEQFF
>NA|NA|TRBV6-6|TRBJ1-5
TGTGCCAGCAGTTACGGGGGGAGCAATCAGCCCCAGCATTTT
CASSYGGSNQPQHF
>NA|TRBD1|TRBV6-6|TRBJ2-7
TGTGCCAGCAGCCAGACAGGGTTCGAGCAGTACTTC
CASSQTGFEQYF
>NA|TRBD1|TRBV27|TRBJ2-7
TGTGCCAGCGGGTACAGGGGGCGCATTTACGAGCAGTACTTC
CASGYRGRIYEQYF
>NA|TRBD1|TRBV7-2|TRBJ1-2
TGTGCCAGCAGCTTAGGGGGACAGGTTAACTATGGCTACACCTTC
CASSLGGQVNYGYTF
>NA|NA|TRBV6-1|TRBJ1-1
TGTGCCAGCAGTGGAGGGACATACCACACTGAAGCTTTCTTT
CASSGGTYHTEAFF
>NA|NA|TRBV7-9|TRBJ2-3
TGTGCCAGCAGCTTAGGCCCCGGTTATACAGATACGCAGTATTTT
CASSLGPGYTDTQYF
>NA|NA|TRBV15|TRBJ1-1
TGTGCCACCAGCAGAGTGGGGGGGCTGACTGAAGCTTTCTTT
CATSRVGGLTEAFF
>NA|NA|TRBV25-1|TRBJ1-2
TGTGCCAGCAGTGACTGGCGACTTGGCTATGGCTACACCTTC
CASSDWRLGYGYTF
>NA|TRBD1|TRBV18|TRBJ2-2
TGTGCCAGCTCTCAAGAGGGGGCCTTAGAGCTGTTTTTT
CASSQEGALELFF
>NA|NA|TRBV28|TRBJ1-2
TGTGCCAGCAGTTTACCAGGAAACTATGGCTACACCTTC
CASSLPGNYGYTF
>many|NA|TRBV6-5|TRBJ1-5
TGTGCCAGCAGTTACAGGGGAAACAATCAGCCCCAGCATTTT
CASSYRGNNQPQHF
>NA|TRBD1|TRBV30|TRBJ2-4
TGTGCCTGGAGTGTGAGACAGGGGGCCGACATTCAGTACTTC
CAWSVRQGADIQYF
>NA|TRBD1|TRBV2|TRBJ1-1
TGTGCCAGCCGGGTCAACCGGGACAGAATGCCTGAAGCTTTCTTT
CASRVNRDRMPEAFF
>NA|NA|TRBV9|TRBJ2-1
TGTGCCAGCAGCGTAGCTTGGGCCGACGCTGGTGAGCAGTTCTTC
CASSVAWADAGEQFF
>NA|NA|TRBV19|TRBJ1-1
TGTGCCAGTAGTATAGTGGGGGGGCCGGCTGAAGCTTTCTTT
CASSIVGGPAEAFF
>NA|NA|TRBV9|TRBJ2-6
TGTGCCAGCAGCGTAGGCCACAGGGCCTCTGGGGCCAACGTCCTGACTTTC
CASSVGHRASGANVLTF
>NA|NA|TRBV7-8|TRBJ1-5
TGTGCCAGCAGACTCGACACCACCTATCAGCCCCAGCATTTT
CASRLDTTYQPQHF